The 30 T cell receptor beta chains given below trace back to one sample, sequenced in a study of T cell repertoires in cytomegalovirus infection. Which antigens these TCRs recognize remains unknown. One entry per CDR3 protein, called by TCRdb with MiXCR from the reads. In the table there are 550,000 to 700,000 distinct CDR3 sequences, approximately 40% of which are singletons. The source was cultured PBMCs, collected from culture after CMV antigen stimulation. Source of these receptors: a human donor in good health (CMV status not recorded). Some clones in this sample may be carry-over from other donors' samples.

The chain has TRBV5-1 and TRBJ2-3; D is unresolved. There are 15 residues in the CDR3. CDR1 is SGHRS and CDR2 is YFSETQ in the germline V gene. V lost 0 bases and J lost 3, with 11 bases in between. CDR3 bases: TGCGCCAGCAGCTTGGTTTCCCCTAGTACAGATACGCAGTATTTT. Its translation is CASSLVSPSTDTQYF. Filled out from reference TRBV5-1 and TRBJ2-3, the complete variable domain reads KAGVTQTPRYLIKTRGQQVTLSCSPISGHRSVSWYQQTPGQGLQFLFEYFSETQRNKGNFPGRFSGRQFSNSRSEMNVSTLELGDSALYLCASSLVSPSTDTQYFGPGTRLTVL.

V is TRBV19 and J is TRBJ1-3, with D hard to call. The CDR3 runs 14 residues. V shed 11 bases and J shed 1 base, with 15 bases lying between them. The germline V gene has CDR1 LNHDA and CDR2 SQIVND (reference sequence). The CDR3 DNA is TGTGCCCCGAAGGGATGGTTTTCTGGAAACACCATATATTTT. Translated: CAPKGWFSGNTIYF.

The chain employs TRBV7-2 and TRBJ1-3; D is undetermined. V dropped 5 bases and J dropped 4 bases, with 6 bases sitting between them. In germline, CDR1 is SGHTA, CDR2 FQGNSA. The CDR3 is made up of 12 amino acids. The CDR3 nucleotides are TGTGCCAGCAGCAAACAAGGAAACACCATATATTTT. The encoded protein is CASSKQGNTIYF.

The chain links TRBV5-4 to TRBJ2-3; 9 bases agree with TRBD2. The V gene's germline CDR1 is SGHNT and CDR2 YYREEE (reference sequence). The ends lost 4 bases at V and 4 bases at J; junction bases unmatched: 10. CDR3 length equals 16 residues. CDR3 amino acids: CASSVGGTSPSDTQYF. The CDR3 bases are TGTGCCAGCAGCGTGGGAGGGACTAGCCCCTCAGATACGCAGTATTTT.

This clonotype was found a few times. The genes are TRBV7-2 and TRBJ2-1; D is ambiguous. Germline V gives CDR1 SGHTA, CDR2 FQGNSA. The CDR3 runs to 13 residues. Between the trimmed V and J ends, which lost 3 bases and 8 bases, there was a span of 11 bases. CDR3 in amino acids: CASSFSSLDEQFF. The CDR3 coding sequence is TGTGCCAGCAGCTTTAGTAGTCTCGATGAGCAGTTCTTC.

This clonotype was seen more than once but under ten times. This sequence joins TRBV7-9 and TRBJ2-1; a possible D gene is TRBD1 (5 bases). The CDR3 length is 16 residues. Trimming removed 4 bases from V and 4 bases from J, with 17 bases in between. CDR1 is SEHNR, CDR2 FQNEAQ, per germline (reference sequence). The CDR3 DNA reads as TGTGCCAGCAGCTCCATTAGGGGAAAGGGATACAATGAGCAGTTCTTC. This encodes CASSSIRGKGYNEQFF.

The chain combines TRBV12-3 or TRBV12-4 with TRBJ1-1; a possible D gene is TRBD1 (6 bases). Deletions cut 5 bases from V and 4 bases from J, with 14 bases between. The CDR3 totals 14 residues. The CDR3 loop is CASSPSGAITEAFF. As DNA, the CDR3 is TGTGCCAGCAGTCCCTCGGGGGCAATCACTGAAGCTTTCTTT.

This rearrangement joins TRBV7-2 to TRBJ2-7; D possibly matches TRBD1 or TRBD2 (7 bases each). There are 15 residues in the CDR3. Germline V CDR1 and CDR2: SGHTA, FQGNSA. V dropped 5 bases and J dropped 3 bases, with 17 bases sitting between them. The CDR3: CASSTQGEGSYEQYF. The CDR3, as DNA: TGTGCCAGCAGCACCCAGGGGGAGGGGAGCTACGAGCAGTACTTC.

This chain connects TRBV4-1 to TRBJ2-1; D unclear. The CDR3 contains 13 residues. Between the trimmed V and J ends, which lost 4 bases and 8 bases, there was a span of 12 bases. CDR1 and CDR2 from the germline V gene are MGHRA and YSYEKL. The CDR3 DNA reads TGCGCCAGCAGCCCTGTCGCGATGGATGAGCAGTTCTTC. Translated, it gives CASSPVAMDEQFF.

This rearrangement joins TRBV5-4 to TRBJ2-1, with TRBD2 as a possible D gene (5 bases). V lost 1 base and J lost 0, with 8 bases in between. Germline assignment: CDR1 SGHNT and CDR2 YYREEE (reference sequence). This CDR3 is built from 15 residues. In nucleotides, the CDR3 is TGTGCCAGCAGCTTGCGGCTAGCCTCCTACAATGAGCAGTTCTTC. Amino acid sequence: CASSLRLASYNEQFF.

This clonotype was picked up one time. J is TRBJ2-1 and V is TRBV7-1; a weak D match, TRBD1 (5 bases). TRBV7-1 is known as an ORF, though its function is uncertain. This CDR3 is built from 15 residues. V was shortened by 5 bases and J by 7 bases, with 18 bases between the two germline ends. CDR3 in DNA: TGTGCCAGCAGCCCCCGGGCCCCAGGGTGGAATGAGCAGTTCTTC. Translated: CASSPRAPGWNEQFF.

V gene TRBV7-7 combines with J gene TRBJ2-1, with TRBD1 matching over 10 bases. The CDR3 is 14 amino acids. V dropped 5 bases and J dropped 10; count of bases not matched to a gene: 8. Per the germline V gene, CDR1 is SSHAT and CDR2 is FNYEAQ (reference sequence). CDR3 bases: TGTGCCAGCAGCCCGGGACAGGGGAGCCGCGAGCAGTTCTTC. As protein: CASSPGQGSREQFF.

The rearrangement uses TRBV2 and TRBJ2-3, with D possibly being TRBD1 or TRBD2 (5 bases each). Germline-derived CDR1 and CDR2 are SNHLY and FYNNEI. V was pared by 6 bases and J by 4 bases, with 17 bases between. CDR3 length equals 15 residues. CDR3 sequence (DNA): TGTGCCAGCAGACGGGCAGGTGGGGGTCCAGATACGCAGTATTTT. Its protein is CASRRAGGGPDTQYF.

The rearrangement joins TRBV7-6 to TRBJ2-2, with 10 nucleotides matching TRBD2. Germline-derived CDR1 and CDR2 are SGHVS and FNYEAQ. This CDR3 has 18 amino acids. Trimming took 1 base from V and 4 from J; bases not matched to a gene: 9. The CDR3 sequence: CASSLDLAGDWRTGELFF. CDR3 nucleotides: TGTGCCAGCAGCTTAGATCTAGCGGGAGATTGGCGCACCGGGGAGCTGTTTTTT.

V is TRBV20-1 and J is TRBJ2-7, with TRBD2 identical over 9 bases. This CDR3 comprises 16 residues. J lost 3 bases, V lost 3 bases, and 12 bases had no gene match. The germline V gene encodes CDR1 DFQATT and CDR2 SNEGSKA (reference sequence). This CDR3 reads CSASVEASGNIYEQYF. In DNA form, the CDR3 reads TGCAGTGCTAGTGTTGAGGCTAGCGGGAATATCTACGAGCAGTACTTC.

The J gene is TRBJ1-1, the V gene TRBV6-1, with 8 bases that match TRBD1. Looked up from germline, CDR1 is MNHNS and CDR2 is SASEGT. This CDR3 has 16 residues. V lost 4 bases to trimming and J lost 4 bases; unmatched junction nucleotides: 11. CDR3 sequence reads: CASSGDRRRLGTEAFF. In DNA form, the CDR3 reads TGTGCCAGCAGTGGGGACAGGCGGCGGTTGGGCACTGAAGCTTTCTTT.

V usage is TRBV7-4 and J usage is TRBJ2-2; D is ambiguous. V was shortened by 2 bases and J by 5 bases, with 9 bases between the two germline ends. From germline, CDR1 is SGHVT and CDR2 SQSDAQ. CDR3 length equals 14 residues. CDR3 amino acids: CASSLWRITGELFF. DNA for the CDR3: TGTGCCAGCAGCTTATGGCGTATTACCGGGGAGCTGTTTTTT. Filled out from reference TRBV7-4 and TRBJ2-2, the complete variable domain reads GAGVSQSPRYKVAKRGRDVALRCDSISGHVTLYWYRQTLGQGSEVLTYSQSDAQRDKSGRPSGRFSAERPERSVSTLKIQRTEQGDSAVYLCASSLWRITGELFFGEGSRLTVL.

This clonotype was picked up a small number of times. The rearrangement joins TRBV7-9 to TRBJ2-1, with D unclear. The CDR3 is 12 amino acids. In germline, CDR1 is SEHNR, CDR2 FQNEAQ (reference sequence). Trimming pared 1 base from V and 7 bases from J, leaving 5 bases between. The CDR3 reads CASSLVENEQFF. The CDR3 DNA follows: TGTGCCAGCAGCTTAGTGGAAAATGAGCAGTTCTTC.

This chain links TRBV4-1 with TRBJ2-2; TRBD2 agrees at 10 bases. The trim removed 0 bases at V and 7 bases at J, leaving 5 bases unmatched. The CDR3 is made up of 16 amino acids. The germline V gene encodes CDR1 MGHRA and CDR2 YSYEKL. In DNA, the CDR3 is TGCGCCAGCAGCCAAGATCAGGCTAGCGGGGGCGGGGAGCTGTTTTTT. It is translated as CASSQDQASGGGELFF.

The sample holds a few counts of this clonotype. The genes are TRBV10-3 and TRBJ2-5, with 10 bases aligning to TRBD1. The CDR3 is 13 residues long. Germline CDR1 ENHRY, CDR2 SYGVKD. Losses at the gene ends were 4 bases for V and 4 bases for J; bases not matched to a gene: 0. CDR3 loop: CAISGTGGETQYF. CDR3 DNA sequence: TGTGCCATCAGTGGGACAGGGGGAGAGACCCAGTACTTC.

The J gene is TRBJ2-3, the V gene TRBV5-1, with 8 bases lining up with TRBD1. Germline lookup yields CDR1 SGHRS and CDR2 YFSETQ. The CDR3 sequence is 15 residues long. The J segment lost 0 bases and the V segment lost 4 bases, leaving 4 bases of the junction unmatched. Here the CDR3 reads CASSRGQGSTDTQYF. CDR3 in DNA: TGCGCCAGCAGCAGAGGACAGGGAAGCACAGATACGCAGTATTTT. Filled out from reference TRBV5-1 and TRBJ2-3, the complete variable domain reads KAGVTQTPRYLIKTRGQQVTLSCSPISGHRSVSWYQQTPGQGLQFLFEYFSETQRNKGNFPGRFSGRQFSNSRSEMNVSTLELGDSALYLCASSRGQGSTDTQYFGPGTRLTVL.

This clonotype has just one count. The genes are TRBV27 and TRBJ2-3; D is possibly TRBD2 (5 bases). CDR1 and CDR2 from the germline V gene are MNHEY and SMNVEV (reference sequence). Between the trimmed V and J ends, which lost 4 bases and 4 bases, there was a span of 15 bases. The CDR3 contains 15 residues. The CDR3 DNA sequence: TGTGCCAGCAGTTCAATGGAGACTATTCCAGATACGCAGTATTTT. Amino acids: CASSSMETIPDTQYF.

The V call is TRBV15, the J call TRBJ2-7, with 8 nucleotides matching TRBD2. CDR1 and CDR2 (germline): LNHNV, YYDKDF (reference sequence). This CDR3 has 14 amino acids. Trimming cost V 4 bases and J 5 bases; bases outside gene matches: 7. Here the CDR3 DNA reads TGTGCCACCAGCATCTCTCGGACTAGCAACGAGCAGTACTTC. It is translated as CATSISRTSNEQYF.

The chain employs TRBV6-1 and TRBJ2-4; a weak D match, TRBD1 (6 bases). Trimming cost V 4 bases and J 8 bases, with 12 bases left between them. The CDR3 consists of 13 residues. CDR1 is MNHNS, CDR2 SASEGT, per germline. This CDR3 is CASSARQADIQYF. CDR3 coding DNA: TGTGCCAGCAGTGCCCGACAGGCAGACATTCAGTACTTC.

This clonotype was seen once. V and J are TRBV5-1 and TRBJ2-7, with D hard to call. Germline V gene sequence: CDR1 SGHRS, CDR2 YFSETQ. V was pared by 0 bases and J by 5 bases, with 21 bases between. The CDR3 is 17 amino acids. Written as DNA, the CDR3 is TGCGCCAGCAGCTTGGAAGACCTTGCCGGTGGTTACGACGAGCAGTACTTC. Translated: CASSLEDLAGGYDEQYF.

This chain links TRBV3-1 with TRBJ2-7, with unresolved D. The CDR3 runs to 15 residues. CDR1 LGHDT and CDR2 YNNKEL come from the germline V gene (reference sequence). Trimming cost V 0 bases and J 0 bases, with 9 bases left between them. This CDR3 is CASSQDFGPSYEQYF. CDR3 sequence (DNA): TGTGCCAGCAGCCAAGATTTTGGCCCCTCCTACGAGCAGTACTTC.

The chain couples TRBV6-1 to TRBJ2-2; no clear D. The CDR3 has 15 amino acids. Germline V lookup: CDR1 MNHNS, CDR2 SASEGT. V was trimmed by 7 bases and J by 6 bases, leaving 18 bases between them. CDR3 loop: CASTKSPRPAGELFF. The CDR3 nucleotides read TGTGCCAGCACCAAATCCCCCAGGCCGGCCGGGGAGCTGTTTTTT.

This chain links TRBV6-2 or TRBV6-3 with TRBJ2-1; D call uncertain. V was trimmed by 2 bases and J by 5 bases, leaving 7 bases between them. The CDR3 is made up of 13 amino acids. Looked up from germline, CDR1 is MNHEY and CDR2 is SVGEGT. The CDR3 DNA sequence: TGTGCCAGCAGTTACGGCGGTAACAATGAGCAGTTCTTC. Translating gives CASSYGGNNEQFF.

This sequence joins TRBV29-1 and TRBJ2-3, with D tentatively TRBD2 (5 bases). Between the trimmed V and J ends, which lost 4 bases and 4 bases, there was a span of 9 bases. This CDR3 is built from 12 residues. Germline-derived CDR1 and CDR2 are SQVTM and ANQGSEA. The CDR3 DNA reads TGCAGCGTTGTAGAGGGTTCAGATACGCAGTATTTT. Translation: CSVVEGSDTQYF.

The CDR3 loop is CASSLLAGVVDTQYF. CDR3 in DNA: TGTGCCAGCAGCTTACTCGCGGGAGTGGTAGATACGCAGTATTTT. This chain connects TRBV7-2 to TRBJ2-3; TRBD2 matches at 7 bases. This CDR3 has 15 residues. V shed 2 bases and J 5 bases; nucleotides not matched to a gene: 7. CDR1 is SGHTA and CDR2 is FQGNSA in the germline V gene. The full variable domain, with the rest looked up from reference TRBV7-2 and TRBJ2-3, is GAGVSQSPSNKVTEKGKDVELRCDPISGHTALYWYRQSLGQGLEFLIYFQGNSAPDKSGLPSDRFSAERTGGSVSTLTIQRTQQEDSAVYLCASSLLAGVVDTQYFGPGTRLTVL.